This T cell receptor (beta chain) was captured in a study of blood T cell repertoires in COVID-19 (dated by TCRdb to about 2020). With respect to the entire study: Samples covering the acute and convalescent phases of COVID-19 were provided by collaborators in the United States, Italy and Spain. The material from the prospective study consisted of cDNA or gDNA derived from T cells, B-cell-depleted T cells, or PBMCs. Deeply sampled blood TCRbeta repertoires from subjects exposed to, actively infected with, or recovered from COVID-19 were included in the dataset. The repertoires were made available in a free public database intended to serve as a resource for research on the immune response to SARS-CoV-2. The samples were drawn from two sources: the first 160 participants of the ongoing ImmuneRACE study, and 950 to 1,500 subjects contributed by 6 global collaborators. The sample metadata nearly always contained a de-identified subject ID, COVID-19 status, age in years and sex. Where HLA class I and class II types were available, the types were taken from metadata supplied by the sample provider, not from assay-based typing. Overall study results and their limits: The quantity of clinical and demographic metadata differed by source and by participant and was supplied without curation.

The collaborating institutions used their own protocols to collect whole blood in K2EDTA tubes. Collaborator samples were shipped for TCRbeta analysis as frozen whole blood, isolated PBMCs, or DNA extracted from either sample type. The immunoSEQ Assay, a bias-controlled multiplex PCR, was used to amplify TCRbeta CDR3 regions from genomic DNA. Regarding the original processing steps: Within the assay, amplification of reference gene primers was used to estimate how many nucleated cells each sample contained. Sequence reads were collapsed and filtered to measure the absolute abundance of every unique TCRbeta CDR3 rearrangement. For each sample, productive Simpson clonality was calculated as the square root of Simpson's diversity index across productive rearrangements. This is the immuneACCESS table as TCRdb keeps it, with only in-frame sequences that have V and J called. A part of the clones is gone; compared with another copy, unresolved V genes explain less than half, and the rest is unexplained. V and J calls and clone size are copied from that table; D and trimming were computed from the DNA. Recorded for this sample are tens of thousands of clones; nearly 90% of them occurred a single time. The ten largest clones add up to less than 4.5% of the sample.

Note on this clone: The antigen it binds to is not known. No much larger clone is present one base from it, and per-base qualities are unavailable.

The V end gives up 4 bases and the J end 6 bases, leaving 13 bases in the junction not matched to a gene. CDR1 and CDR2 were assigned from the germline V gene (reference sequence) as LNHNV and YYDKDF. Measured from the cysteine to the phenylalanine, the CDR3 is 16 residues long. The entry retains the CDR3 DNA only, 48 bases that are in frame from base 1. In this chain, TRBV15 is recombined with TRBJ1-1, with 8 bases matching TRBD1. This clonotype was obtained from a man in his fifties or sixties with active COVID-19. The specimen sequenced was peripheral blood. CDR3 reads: CATSTGQTGALSEAFF. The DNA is TGTGCCACCAGCACCGGACAGACAGGGGCTTTATCTGAAGCTTTCTTT.